The sample holds many counts of the clone carrying this T cell receptor (beta chain). The antigen is unknown. This sample was taken from a study of CD8+CD57+ T cells in acquired aplastic anemia. The CDR3 totals 12 residues. CDR1 is SGHRS, CDR2 YFSETQ, per germline. Trimming removed 4 bases from V and 9 bases from J, with 11 bases in between. The TCR beta profiling, which covered VDJ combination and CDR3 sequence, was carried out using genomic DNA as the template. TCRdb reprocessed the reads via MiXCR and lists one record per CDR3 protein. The sample consists of 150,000 to 200,000 distinct CDR3 sequences, less than 55% of them appearing once. Study-level points and caveats: In common between the patients and the controls were approximately 28 CD8+ CDR3 sequences.

The sample was sorted CD4+, CD8+, or CD8+CD57+ T cells (not recorded which) from PBMCs. The receptor was derived from a human donor in good health. J is TRBJ2-1 and V is TRBV5-1; D is unclear. The CDR3 sequence is CASSRNRPEQFF. CDR3 nucleotide sequence: TGCGCCAGCAGCCGAAACCGACCTGAGCAGTTCTTC.